These 12 T cell receptor beta chains were sequenced from one sample in a study of blood T cell repertoires in COVID-19. Generated by immunoSEQ multiplex PCR, the TCRdb table keeps only in-frame clones and is missing some. The sample lists some 42,000 clones, around 91% occurring once. Sequences were obtained from peripheral blood. These receptors all come from a man aged 45 to 65 with active COVID-19.

The gene calls are TRBV5-4 and TRBJ1-1; unclear D gene. CDR1 and CDR2 (germline): SGHNT, YYREEE (reference sequence). Trimming removed 0 bases at V and 2 bases at J, with 5 bases between. This CDR3 is 13 amino acids long. CDR3 residues: CASSLDSNTEAFF. The CDR3 DNA is TGTGCCAGCAGCTTGGACAGCAACACTGAAGCTTTCTTT.

V usage is TRBV7-3 and J usage is TRBJ1-1; D is possibly TRBD1 (5 bases). This CDR3 has 13 residues. The V and J ends lost 5 bases and 0 bases respectively, with 7 bases between them. CDR1 and CDR2 from the germline V gene are SGHTA and FQGTGA. CDR3: CASSLTVNTEAFF. As DNA, the CDR3 is TGTGCCAGCAGCCTGACAGTGAACACTGAAGCTTTCTTT. The full variable domain, in which reference TRBV7-3 and TRBJ1-1 provide the parts outside the CDR3, is GAGVSQTPSNKVTEKGKYVELRCDPISGHTALYWYRQSLGQGPEFLIYFQGTGAADDSGLPNDRFFAVRPEGSVSTLKIQRTERGDSAVYLCASSLTVNTEAFFGQGTRLTVV.

V and J are TRBV6-6 and TRBJ2-7; tentatively, D is TRBD1 (6 bases). The CDR3 length is 15 residues. Looked up from germline, CDR1 is MNHNY and CDR2 is SVGAGI (reference sequence). Trimming shortened V by 5 bases and J by 1 base, and 15 bases separated the two germline ends. The CDR3 loop reads CASSPHKTGSYEQYF. CDR3 bases: TGTGCCAGCAGTCCGCACAAGACAGGTTCCTACGAGCAGTACTTC.

This clone was detected once. V gene TRBV27 combines with J gene TRBJ2-3; D gene uncertain. Germline CDR1 MNHEY, CDR2 SMNVEV (reference sequence). V was trimmed by 4 bases and J by 4 bases, leaving 12 bases between them. The CDR3 sequence is 14 residues long. CDR3 residues: CASSSLFFSDTQYF. CDR3 bases: TGTGCCAGCAGTTCACTGTTTTTCTCAGATACGCAGTATTTT.

Only a few counts were recorded for this clone. The chain combines TRBV7-2 with TRBJ1-5; D unresolved. The CDR3 length is 13 residues. With 5 bases removed from V and 4 bases from J, the gap between germline ends came to 9 bases. The germline CDR1 and CDR2 sequences are SGHTA and FQGNSA. CDR3 nucleotide sequence: TGTGCCAGCAGCCCCTCAACTAATCAGCCCCAGCATTTT. Its protein product is CASSPSTNQPQHF.

The chain joins TRBV21-1 to TRBJ2-7; TRBD2 is the table's D call, not checked against the DNA. TRBV21-1 is marked as a pseudogene. The CDR3 covers 16 residues. CDR3 residues: CASSKREGRRFREQYF. Here the CDR3 DNA reads TGTGCCAGCAGCAAAAGGGAGGGCAGACGGTTCCGCGAGCAGTACTTC.

This chain connects TRBV6-6 to TRBJ2-1, with 11 bases matching TRBD1. The trim removed 5 bases at V and 4 bases at J, leaving 13 bases unmatched. The length of the CDR3 is 18 residues. Germline loops: CDR1 MNHNY, CDR2 SVGAGI (reference sequence). The CDR3 DNA follows: TGTGCCAGCAGTCGGCCGAGCAGTGGGACAGGGGGTTACAATGAGCAGTTCTTC. This translates into CASSRPSSGTGGYNEQFF.

In regard to this clone: The germline gene is not matched at one end of the junction; a read error may be the cause. The chain recombines TRBV7-7 with TRBJ2-1; 8 positions agree with TRBD2. Germline V gene data show CDR1 as SSHAT and CDR2 as FNYEAQ (reference sequence). The CDR3 totals 15 residues. CDR3 amino acids: CASSLDVGGGNEQFF. The DNA for the CDR3 is TGTGCTAGCAGCTTAGATGTCGGGGGGGGTAATGAGCAGTTCTTC.

The chain recombines TRBV5-4 with TRBJ1-2; 7 positions agree with TRBD1. This CDR3 has 15 residues. V dropped 2 bases and J dropped 2; count of bases not matched to a gene: 6. Germline lookup yields CDR1 SGHNT and CDR2 YYREEE (reference sequence). The DNA of the CDR3 is TGTGCCAGCAGCTTAACAACACAGGGGAACTATGGCTACACCTTC. Translation: CASSLTTQGNYGYTF.

This rearrangement joins TRBV6-5 to TRBJ2-1; 10 bases agree with TRBD2. CDR1 MNHEY and CDR2 SVGAGI come from the germline V gene. The ends lost 4 bases at V and 2 bases at J; junction bases unmatched: 2. This CDR3 region has 15 residues. For the CDR3, the DNA is TGTGCCAGCAGTTTAAGCGGGGGGGCCTACAATGAGCAGTTCTTC. It encodes CASSLSGGAYNEQFF.

This rearrangement joins TRBV21-1 to TRBJ2-7; the tabulated D call, TRBD1, remains unverified against the DNA. TRBV21-1 is annotated as a pseudogene. This CDR3 has 14 residues. The chain's CDR3 is CASSKEGPPYEQYF. The CDR3 DNA reads TGTGCCAGCAGCAAAGAGGGGCCTCCCTACGAGCAGTACTTC.

The rearrangement uses TRBV4-2 and TRBJ2-1, with TRBD2 matching 8 bases. CDR3 size: 18 residues. The V gene end was trimmed by 0 bases and the J gene end by 9 bases; junction bases not matched to a gene: 16. In germline, CDR1 is LGHNA, CDR2 YNFKEQ. The CDR3 DNA sequence: TGTGCCAGCAGCCAAGATCAGTTGCGGGGGGCCGGAGTTGGTGAGCAGTTCTTC. It yields the protein CASSQDQLRGAGVGEQFF.